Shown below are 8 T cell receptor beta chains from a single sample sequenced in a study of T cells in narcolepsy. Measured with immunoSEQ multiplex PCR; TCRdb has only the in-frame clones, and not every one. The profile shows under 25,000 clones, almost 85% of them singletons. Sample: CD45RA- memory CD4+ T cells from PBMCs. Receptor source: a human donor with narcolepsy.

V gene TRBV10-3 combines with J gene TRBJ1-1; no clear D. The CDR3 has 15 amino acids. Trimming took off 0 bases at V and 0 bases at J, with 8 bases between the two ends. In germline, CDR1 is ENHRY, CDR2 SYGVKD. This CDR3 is CAISESTRLNTEAFF. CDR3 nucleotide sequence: TGTGCCATCAGTGAGTCGACGAGGTTGAACACTGAAGCTTTCTTT.

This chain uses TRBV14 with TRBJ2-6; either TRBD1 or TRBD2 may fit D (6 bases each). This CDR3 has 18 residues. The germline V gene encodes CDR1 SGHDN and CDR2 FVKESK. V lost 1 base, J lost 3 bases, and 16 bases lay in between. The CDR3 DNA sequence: TGTGCCAGCAGCCAAGGATTTCGGGGGCGGAGTGGGGCCAACGTCCTGACTTTC. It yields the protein CASSQGFRGRSGANVLTF.

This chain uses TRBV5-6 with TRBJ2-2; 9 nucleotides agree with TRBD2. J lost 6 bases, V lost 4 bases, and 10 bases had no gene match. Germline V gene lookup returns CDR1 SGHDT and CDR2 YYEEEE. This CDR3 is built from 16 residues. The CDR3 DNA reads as TGTGCCAGCAGCCGACGATTAGCGGGAGCGGCCGGGGAGCTGTTTTTT. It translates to CASSRRLAGAAGELFF. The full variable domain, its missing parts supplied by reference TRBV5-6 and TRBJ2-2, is DAGVTQSPTHLIKTRGQQVTLRCSPKSGHDTVSWYQQALGQGPQFIFQYYEEEERQRGNFPDRFSGHQFPNYSSELNVNALLLGDSALYLCASSRRLAGAAGELFFGEGSRLTVL.

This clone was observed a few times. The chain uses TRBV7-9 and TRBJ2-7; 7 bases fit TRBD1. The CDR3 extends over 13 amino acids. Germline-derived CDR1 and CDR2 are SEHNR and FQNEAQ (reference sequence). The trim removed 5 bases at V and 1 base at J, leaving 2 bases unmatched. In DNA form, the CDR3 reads TGTGCCAGCAGCCCCAGGGGGTCCTACGAGCAGTACTTC. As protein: CASSPRGSYEQYF.

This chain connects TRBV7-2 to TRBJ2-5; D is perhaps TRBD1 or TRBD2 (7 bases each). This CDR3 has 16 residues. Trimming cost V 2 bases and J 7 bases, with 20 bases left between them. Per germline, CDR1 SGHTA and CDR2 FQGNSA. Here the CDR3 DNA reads TGTGCCAGCAGCTTAATCCCCTCAGGGGGGGTTGGGACCCAGTACTTC. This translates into CASSLIPSGGVGTQYF.

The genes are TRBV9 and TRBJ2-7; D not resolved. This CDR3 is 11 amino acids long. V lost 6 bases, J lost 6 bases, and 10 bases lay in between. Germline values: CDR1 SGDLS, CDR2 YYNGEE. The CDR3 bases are TGTGCCAGCACCGACCCTTGCGAGCAGTACTTC. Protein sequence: CASTDPCEQYF.

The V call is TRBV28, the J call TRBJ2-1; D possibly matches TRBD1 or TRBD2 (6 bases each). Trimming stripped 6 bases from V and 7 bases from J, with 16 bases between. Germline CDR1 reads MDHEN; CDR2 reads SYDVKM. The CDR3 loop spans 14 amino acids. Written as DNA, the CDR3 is TGTGCCAGCAGGTTAATACAGGGAGGTAATGAGCAGTTCTTC. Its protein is CASRLIQGGNEQFF.

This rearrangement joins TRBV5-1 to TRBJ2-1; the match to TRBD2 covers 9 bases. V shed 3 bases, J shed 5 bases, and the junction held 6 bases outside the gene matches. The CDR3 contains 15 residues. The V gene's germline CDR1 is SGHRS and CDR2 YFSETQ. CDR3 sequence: CASSSPGLAHNEQFF. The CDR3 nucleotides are TGCGCCAGCAGCTCACCGGGACTAGCCCACAATGAGCAGTTCTTC.